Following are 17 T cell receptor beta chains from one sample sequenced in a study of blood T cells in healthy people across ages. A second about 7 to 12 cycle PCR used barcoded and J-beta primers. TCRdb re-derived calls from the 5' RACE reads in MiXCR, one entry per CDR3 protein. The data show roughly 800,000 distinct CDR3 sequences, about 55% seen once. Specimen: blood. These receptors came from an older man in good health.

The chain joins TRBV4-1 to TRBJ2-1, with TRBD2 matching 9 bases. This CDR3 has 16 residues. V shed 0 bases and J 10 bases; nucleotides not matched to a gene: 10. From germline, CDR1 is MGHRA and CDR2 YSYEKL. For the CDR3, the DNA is TGCGCCAGCAGCCAAGATCAGCGAGCGGGAGGAGGGGAGCAGTTCTTC. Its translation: CASSQDQRAGGGEQFF.

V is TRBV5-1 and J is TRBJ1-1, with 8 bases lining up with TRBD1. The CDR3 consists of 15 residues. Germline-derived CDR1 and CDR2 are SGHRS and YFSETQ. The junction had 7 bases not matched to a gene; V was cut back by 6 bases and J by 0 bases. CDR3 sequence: CASTGTGDLNTEAFF. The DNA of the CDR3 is TGCGCCAGCACCGGGACAGGCGATTTGAACACTGAAGCTTTCTTT.

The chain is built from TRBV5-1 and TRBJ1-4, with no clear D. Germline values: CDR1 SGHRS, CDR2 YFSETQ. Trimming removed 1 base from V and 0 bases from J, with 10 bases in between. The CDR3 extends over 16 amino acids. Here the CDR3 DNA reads TGCGCCAGCAGCTTGATGGCAACTGCAACTAATGAAAAACTGTTTTTT. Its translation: CASSLMATATNEKLFF.

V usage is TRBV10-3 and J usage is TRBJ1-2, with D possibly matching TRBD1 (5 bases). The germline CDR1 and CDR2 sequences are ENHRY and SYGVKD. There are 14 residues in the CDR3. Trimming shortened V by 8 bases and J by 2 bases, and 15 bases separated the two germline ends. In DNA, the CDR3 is TGTGCCATCGGTCAGGGAAAGTTAAACTATGGCTACACCTTC. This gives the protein CAIGQGKLNYGYTF.

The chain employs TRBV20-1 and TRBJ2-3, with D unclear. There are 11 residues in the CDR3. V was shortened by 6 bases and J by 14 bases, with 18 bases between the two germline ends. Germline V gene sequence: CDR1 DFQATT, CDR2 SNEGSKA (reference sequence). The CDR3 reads CSAATARDAYF. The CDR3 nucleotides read TGCAGTGCCGCCACGGCCAGAGACGCGTATTTT.

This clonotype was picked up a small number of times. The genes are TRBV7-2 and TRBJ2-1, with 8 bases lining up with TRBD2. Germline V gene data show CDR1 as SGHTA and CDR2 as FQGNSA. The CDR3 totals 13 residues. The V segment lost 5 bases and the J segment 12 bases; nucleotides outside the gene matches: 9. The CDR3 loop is CASSLAGGGGQFF. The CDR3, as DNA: TGTGCCAGCAGCCTTGCGGGGGGTGGAGGGCAGTTCTTC.

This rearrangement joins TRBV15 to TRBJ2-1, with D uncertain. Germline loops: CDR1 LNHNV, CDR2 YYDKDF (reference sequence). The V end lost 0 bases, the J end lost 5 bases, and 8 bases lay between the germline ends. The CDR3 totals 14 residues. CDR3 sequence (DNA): TGTGCCACCAGCAGAGACTATTCCGACAATGAGCAGTTCTTC. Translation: CATSRDYSDNEQFF.

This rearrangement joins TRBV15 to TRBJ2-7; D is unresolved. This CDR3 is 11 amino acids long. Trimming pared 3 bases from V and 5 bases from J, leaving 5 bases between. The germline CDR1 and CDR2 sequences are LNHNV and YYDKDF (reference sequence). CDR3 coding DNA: TGTGCCACCAGCAGCGACCACGAGCAGTACTTC. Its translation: CATSSDHEQYF.

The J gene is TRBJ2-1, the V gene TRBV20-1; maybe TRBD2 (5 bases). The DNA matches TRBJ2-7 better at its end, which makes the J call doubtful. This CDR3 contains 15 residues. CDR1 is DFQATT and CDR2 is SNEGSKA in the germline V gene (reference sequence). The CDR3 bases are TGCAGTGCTCGACTATGGAGTCCTAGCCACAATGAGCAGTACTTC. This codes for CSARLWSPSHNEQYF.

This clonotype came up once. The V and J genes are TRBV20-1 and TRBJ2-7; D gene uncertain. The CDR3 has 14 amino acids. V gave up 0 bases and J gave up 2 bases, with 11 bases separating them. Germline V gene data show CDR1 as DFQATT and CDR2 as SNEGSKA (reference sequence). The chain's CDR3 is CSARDPAVTYEQYF. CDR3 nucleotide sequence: TGCAGTGCTAGAGATCCCGCAGTTACCTACGAGCAGTACTTC.

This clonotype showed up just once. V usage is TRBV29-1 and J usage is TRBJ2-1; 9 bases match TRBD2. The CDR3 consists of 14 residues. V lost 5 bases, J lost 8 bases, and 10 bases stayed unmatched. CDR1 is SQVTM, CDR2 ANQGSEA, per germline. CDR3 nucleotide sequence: TGCAGCGTTCGGCGGGAGGGCCGAAACGATGAGCAGTTCTTC. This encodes CSVRREGRNDEQFF.

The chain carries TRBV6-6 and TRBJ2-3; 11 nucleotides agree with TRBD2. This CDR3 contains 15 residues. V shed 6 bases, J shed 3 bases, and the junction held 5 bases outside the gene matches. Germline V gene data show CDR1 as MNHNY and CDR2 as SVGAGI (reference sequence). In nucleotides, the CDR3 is TGTGCCAGCAGCCAACTAGCGGGAGCAACAGATACGCAGTATTTT. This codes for CASSQLAGATDTQYF.

The DNA of the CDR3 is TGTGCCAGCAGAGTCGACAGGGTCGGAGAGACCCAGTACTTC. Translated, it gives CASRVDRVGETQYF. The chain couples TRBV2 to TRBJ2-7, with 7 bases lining up with TRBD1. The DNA matches TRBJ2-5 better at its end, which makes the J call doubtful. The V gene's germline CDR1 is SNHLY and CDR2 FYNNEI. There are 14 residues in the CDR3.

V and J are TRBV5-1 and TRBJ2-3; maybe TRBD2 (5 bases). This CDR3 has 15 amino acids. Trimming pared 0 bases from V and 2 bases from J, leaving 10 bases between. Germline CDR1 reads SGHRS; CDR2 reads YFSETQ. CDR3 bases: TGCGCCAGCAGCTTGGACGCGGGCCACACAGATACGCAGTATTTT. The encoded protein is CASSLDAGHTDTQYF.

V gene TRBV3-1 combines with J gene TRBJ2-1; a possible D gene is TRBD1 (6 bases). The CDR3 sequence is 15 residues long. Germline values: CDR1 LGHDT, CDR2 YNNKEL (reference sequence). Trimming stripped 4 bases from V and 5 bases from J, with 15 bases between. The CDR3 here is CASSPTVGGNNEQFF. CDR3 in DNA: TGTGCCAGCAGCCCTACTGTAGGGGGTAACAATGAGCAGTTCTTC.

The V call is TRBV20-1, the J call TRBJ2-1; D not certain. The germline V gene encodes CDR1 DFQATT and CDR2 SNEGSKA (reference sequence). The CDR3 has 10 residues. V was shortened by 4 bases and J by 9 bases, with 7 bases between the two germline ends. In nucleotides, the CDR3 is TGCAGTGCTACGCCGGTTGAGCAGTTCTTC. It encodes CSATPVEQFF.

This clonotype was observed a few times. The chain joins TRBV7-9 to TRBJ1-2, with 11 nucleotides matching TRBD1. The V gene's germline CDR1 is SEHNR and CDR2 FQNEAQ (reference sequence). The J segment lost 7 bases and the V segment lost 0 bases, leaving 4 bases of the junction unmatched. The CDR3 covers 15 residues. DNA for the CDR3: TGTGCCAGCAGCTTAGCCCCCGGGACAGGGGGTGGCTACACCTTC. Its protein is CASSLAPGTGGGYTF.